This TCR beta chain was sequenced during a study of beta chain features in type 1 diabetes. Every isolated RNA sample was fully reverse transcribed, so sequencing captured expressed TCRB transcripts. Generated by immunoSEQ multiplex PCR, the TCRdb table keeps only in-frame clones and is missing some. Found here are approximately 170,000 clones, over 7.5% of them singletons; the top ten hold approximately 2.3%. The CDR3 loop spans 17 amino acids. The V gene end was trimmed by 4 bases and the J gene end by 1 base; junction bases not matched to a gene: 9. Germline V gives CDR1 SEHNR, CDR2 FQNEAQ (reference sequence). Each of the CD4+ naive, central memory, regulatory and stem cell-like memory populations was sorted via CD45RO/CCR7/CD25/CD127/CD95/CD27.

This chain joins TRBV7-9 and TRBJ2-1; 8 bases agree with TRBD1. The sequenced sample was central memory CD4+ T cells from blood. The TCR originated in a young woman in good health. The CDR3 DNA reads TGTGCCAGCAGCTCTCTCCTGGACAGGGAATCCTACAATGAGCAGTTCTTC. It translates to CASSSLLDRESYNEQFF.